This section outlines one T cell receptor (beta chain) sequence together with its context. Its antigen specificity is not known. Base qualities are missing; no much larger clone stands one base away. The sample is drawn from a study of long-term antiretroviral therapy in people with HIV (dated by TCRdb to between 2021 and 2023). Regarding the complete study: Collection of the earliest samples took place about a decade ahead of the 2015 WHO recommendation for immediate ART, at a time when ART was typically delayed until CD4 counts fell. From 25 to 30 adults with confirmed HIV infection, the cohort provided some 200 cryopreserved PBMC samples, gathered serially across a mean of roughly 6 years (range 1-12). This retrospective serial study examined whether starting ART and sustained HIV suppression were associated with changes in the composition and diversity of the TRB repertoire in peripheral blood. Of the roughly 27 participants with HIV, 10 to 11 were female. No cross-contamination during QIAcube processing was shown when test extractions of a monoclonal T-cell line were performed alongside approximately 32 polyclonal samples.

Results the study describes overall, beyond this receptor: At every time point, the repertoire was dominated by expanded TRB clones first identified before ART initiation, although this dominance fluctuated and, in many PLHIV, declined after ART. Because pre-ART samples had limited cell numbers, unsorted PBMC were profiled rather than sorted CD4+ and CD8+ T cells. Inferences about post-ART repertoire changes were limited because no data were available on ART adherence, viral resistance or therapy changes. Since PBMC availability was limited, sequencing covered only the TCR beta chain, with no alpha chain pairing. The samples were dated from about 2004 to 2018, and the ART regimens that were used may be less effective than current ART regimens. ART initiation was associated with a significant increase in TRB diversity, but diversity stayed significantly below transplant donor controls even after long-term ART. HIV repertoires had narrower CDR3 length ranges than controls, and the network structure suggested an antigen-experienced repertoire that shifted only slightly toward naive after ART.

V and J are truncated by 4 bases and 0 bases respectively, leaving an intervening sequence of 10 bases. The CDR1 and CDR2 encoded by the germline V gene are SGHRS and YFSETQ. The CDR3 holds 15 amino acids from the cysteine to the phenylalanine. CDR3 DNA only is kept here, 45 bases in frame from base 1. The immunoSEQ hsTCRB v3.0 assay was used at survey level resolution for TRB variable region sequencing. TRB sequencing targeted a depth of roughly 35,000-50,000 T-cell genomes per sample. TRB libraries were pooled and sequenced on an Illumina MiSeq using a v3 150-cycle kit. On the authors' methods: Repertoire analysis ran in R within a reproducible Nextflow workflow covering QC, data transformation and analysis. LymphoSeq2, an R package for exploring AIRR-Seq data, was used to implement the custom analyses. After excluding a handful of samples that yielded fewer than 5000 total TRB sequences, 150 to 200 HIV repertoires remained for analysis. Of the approximately 190 retained HIV repertoires, 59 were collected before and about 130 after ART initiation. Repertoires were downsampled to 5000 TRB nucleotide sequences, with summary statistics averaged over 100 downsampling iterations. The analysis kept only TRB sequences whose CDR3 regions were at least seven amino acids long. Diversity was measured with a Shannon entropy-derived clonality score and the Gini coefficient. Repertoire networks linked the top 5000 CDR3 amino acid sequences whenever two sequences differed by an edit distance of one. For TRB CDR3 amino acid sequences, GLIPH2 was used to predict antigen specificity groups and MHC restriction. CDR3 amino acid sequences were matched against VDJdb and McPAS-TCR to flag known CMV, EBV, HIV or tissue antigen associations. Pre-ART, post-ART and control groups were compared with Wilcoxon signed-rank tests and Holm-Bonferroni correction. What TCRdb holds here is the immuneACCESS table cut down to in-frame rearrangements. Part of the clones is not present; checked against another copy, under half of the missing clones reflect an unresolved V gene, and the others are unexplained. The V and J calls and clone size were taken over from that table, and D and trimming were inferred from the DNA. Across this sample there are under 30,000 clones, with around 86% seen only once. In total, the top ten clones hold around 4% of the sample.

Participants were included only if at least one PBMC sample before ART initiation and at least two post-ART samples were available. All participants with HIV were treated in the United States of America. Before DNA extraction, cryopreserved samples containing about 0.9-11 million PBMC were thawed and washed. At the time of the earliest PBMC sample for each participant with HIV, ages ranged from about 23 to 60 years. Per participant, PBMC samples came from 1-4 timepoints prior to ART initiation and 2-8 timepoints following ART initiation, for a median of 7 samples. For every participant, serial HIV viral load, CD4+ T-cell count, ART history and demographic data were obtained. Using a Qiagen kit on a QIAcube, genomic DNA was extracted from unsorted PBMC, with samples processed in batches of 12.

This chain is built from TRBV5-1 and TRBJ1-4; a tentative D call is TRBD1 (6 bases match). The sequencing here drew on unsorted PBMCs, taken 1.9 years after starting antiretroviral therapy. This receptor was identified in a woman aged 25-40 years with HIV. The DNA sequence reads TGCGCCAGCAGCAGGGAGGGGGCAACTAATGAAAAACTGTTTTTT. Protein translation: CASSREGATNEKLFF.